This T cell receptor beta chain was sequenced for a study of T-cell reconstitution after alpha-beta-depleted transplantation in children (dated by TCRdb to about 2016). Background for the entire study: T-cell immune reconstitution after TCRalphabeta/CD19-depleted allogeneic hematopoietic cell transplantation in children was quantitatively tracked in the study by means of TCR repertoire profiling.

The library was obtained by PCR. The sequencing machine was an Illumina HiSeq 2500. Molecular barcoding was employed in the preparation of TCR libraries, with unique molecular identifiers being used to normalize TCRbeta repertoire quantification. TCRdb passed the public sequencing reads through fastp at Q25 and MiXCR, retaining productive beta sequences. Merged by CDR3 protein, the rows form single entries marked with the most common genes and DNA. Recorded for this sample are about half a million distinct CDR3 sequences; 12% of them occurred a single time. The leading ten clones occupy more than 5.5% of the sample. This clonotype was observed a few times. Which antigen it targets is not known. Base qualities were left out, and no much larger clone turns up one base away. V was cut back by 2 bases and J by 4 bases, leaving a gap of 10 bases between them. Including the terminal cysteine and phenylalanine, the CDR3 comprises 14 residues. Just CDR3 DNA is preserved here, 42 bases in frame from base 1. Per the germline V gene, MNHEY is the CDR1 and SVGAGI is the CDR2.

Recombination connected TRBV6-5 to TRBJ2-3; the D gene is perhaps TRBD2, on 5 matching bases. The receptor's source is a human donor who donated a stem cell graft to a child with combined immunodeficiency. The sequences come from PBMCs from the stem cell graft donor, collected from the stem cell graft. Here is the DNA: TGTGCCAGCAGTTACGGAACTAGTTCAGATACGCAGTATTTT. Its protein is CASSYGTSSDTQYF.